The 10 T cell receptor beta chains listed next were all sequenced from one sample in a study of blood T cell repertoires in COVID-19. Measured with immunoSEQ multiplex PCR; TCRdb has only the in-frame clones, and not every one. In the table there are hundreds of thousands of clones, roughly 90% of which are singletons. The sequencing sample was made of PBMCs or T cells enriched from blood (not recorded which). The receptors stem from a woman in her late teens or twenties with acute COVID-19.

Comments on this clone: One end of the junction does not line up with germline, which may come from a read error. The genes are TRBV5-1 and TRBJ2-7; TRBD2 is a possible D gene (5 bases). The CDR3 runs 16 residues. Germline V gene lookup returns CDR1 SGHRS and CDR2 YFSETQ. CDR3 protein: CASSLVSGNTPYGQYF. CDR3 coding DNA: TGCGCCAGCAGCTTGGTGTCGGGGAACACCCCCTACGGGCAGTACTTC.

The chain recombines TRBV19 with TRBJ1-5; no clear D. This CDR3 region has 16 residues. V lost 3 bases and J 2 bases, leaving 14 bases between the germline ends. Germline CDR1 reads LNHDA; CDR2 reads SQIVND (reference sequence). CDR3 sequence reads: CASSIQRQVGNQPQHF. CDR3 coding DNA: TGTGCCAGTAGTATCCAACGGCAGGTTGGCAATCAGCCCCAGCATTTT.

V gene TRBV25-1 combines with J gene TRBJ1-2, with D maybe TRBD1 (6 bases). Per the germline V gene, CDR1 is MGHDK and CDR2 is SYGVNS. V shed 5 bases and J shed 3 bases, with 13 bases lying between them. This CDR3 is 14 amino acids long. This CDR3 reads CASSTQQGHYGYTF. In DNA form, the CDR3 reads TGTGCCAGCAGTACCCAACAGGGCCACTATGGCTACACCTTC.

J is TRBJ2-1 and V is TRBV7-2, with 9 bases fitting TRBD2. From germline, CDR1 is SGHTA and CDR2 FQGNSA. The CDR3 loop spans 17 amino acids. After removal of 4 bases from V and 6 bases from J, the junction contained 13 bases not matched to a gene. DNA of the CDR3: TGTGCCAGCAGCTACAACCCTAGCGGGATAATGGTCAATGAGCAGTTCTTC. Translated: CASSYNPSGIMVNEQFF. The entire variable domain, with the rest obtained from reference TRBV7-2 and TRBJ2-1, is as follows: GAGVSQSPSNKVTEKGKDVELRCDPISGHTALYWYRQSLGQGLEFLIYFQGNSAPDKSGLPSDRFSAERTGGSVSTLTIQRTQQEDSAVYLCASSYNPSGIMVNEQFFGPGTRLTVL.

The CDR3 loop reads CASSRQGVNTGELFF. The DNA of the CDR3 is TGCGCCAGCAGCCGACAGGGGGTGAACACCGGGGAGCTGTTTTTT. This chain links TRBV5-1 with TRBJ2-2, with 9 bases identical to TRBD1. From germline, CDR1 is SGHRS and CDR2 YFSETQ. V was pared by 4 bases and J by 1 base, with 2 bases of the junction left unmatched. The CDR3 is made up of 15 amino acids.

This rearrangement joins TRBV28 to TRBJ1-1; 10 positions agree with TRBD1. There are 14 residues in the CDR3. CDR1 and CDR2 (germline): MDHEN, SYDVKM. The ends lost 1 base at V and 5 bases at J; junction bases unmatched: 1. CDR3 sequence reads: CASSLSGQGTEAFF. CDR3 sequence (DNA): TGTGCCAGCAGTTTATCGGGACAGGGGACTGAAGCTTTCTTT.

V usage is TRBV4-2 and J usage is TRBJ2-1, with 11 bases identical to TRBD2. Germline trimming cut 3 bases from V and 9 bases from J; bases unmatched to any gene: 13. Germline V gene data show CDR1 as LGHNA and CDR2 as YNFKEQ. The length of the CDR3 is 17 residues. The CDR3 region is CASSQRVIAGGPGEQFF. The CDR3, as DNA: TGTGCCAGCAGCCAGAGGGTAATAGCGGGAGGGCCAGGTGAGCAGTTCTTC.

The chain has TRBV6-5 and TRBJ2-2; 9 nucleotides match TRBD1. Looked up from germline, CDR1 is MNHEY and CDR2 is SVGAGI. This CDR3 comprises 15 residues. Trimming removed 7 bases from V and 2 bases from J; junction bases left unmatched: 5. This CDR3 is CASTRDRDNTGELFF. DNA of the CDR3: TGTGCCAGCACACGGGACAGGGATAACACCGGGGAGCTGTTTTTT.

This chain uses TRBV28 with TRBJ2-1, with D tentatively TRBD2 (5 bases). Germline V lookup: CDR1 MDHEN, CDR2 SYDVKM. The CDR3 extends over 14 amino acids. With 4 bases removed from V and 7 bases from J, the gap between germline ends came to 14 bases. The CDR3, as DNA: TGTGCCAGCAGTTCACCCTTTACGGGGAATGAGCAGTTCTTC. Protein sequence: CASSSPFTGNEQFF.

The V and J genes are TRBV7-8 and TRBJ2-2; 11 nucleotides align to TRBD2. The germline V gene has CDR1 SGHVS and CDR2 FQNEAQ. The length of the CDR3 is 17 residues. Losses at the gene ends were 4 bases for V and 3 bases for J; bases not matched to a gene: 7. CDR3 bases: TGTGCCAGCAGCTACCGACCGGGACTAGCGGACACCGGGGAGCTGTTTTTT. This encodes CASSYRPGLADTGELFF.